These 6 T cell receptor beta chains came from one sample sequenced in a study of beta chain features in type 1 diabetes. Study results and caveats: Researchers report that Type 1 diabetes patients had moderately but significantly shorter TCRB CDR3s across all four CD4+ subsets.

Sequenced material consisted of expressed TCRB transcripts (all of the isolated RNA was reverse transcribed). Only in-frame clones appear in the TCRdb table, and some are missing; sequencing was by immunoSEQ multiplex PCR. The data show 130,000 to 150,000 clones, with about an eighth seen just once and about 1.3% held by the top ten. Their antigens are not known. Sequences were obtained from central memory CD4+ T cells from blood. The receptors come from a man between 18 and 29 years old with type 1 diabetes.

This chain uses TRBV6-9 with TRBJ2-7, with TRBD1 matching over 8 bases. J was trimmed by 2 bases and V by 1 base; bases with no gene match: 10. This CDR3 region has 17 residues. Germline V gene sequence: CDR1 MNHGY, CDR2 SVAAGI. This CDR3 reads CASSYWTVEDRAYEQYF. For the CDR3, the DNA is TGTGCCAGCAGTTATTGGACCGTAGAGGACAGGGCCTACGAGCAGTACTTC.

V is TRBV9 and J is TRBJ2-3, with D uncertain. Germline V gene lookup returns CDR1 SGDLS and CDR2 YYNGEE. The CDR3 spans 15 residues. The ends were cut back, 3 bases at V and 2 bases at J, with 13 bases in the middle. This chain's CDR3 is CASSAHASYTDTQYF. The CDR3 DNA reads TGTGCCAGCAGCGCCCACGCCTCTTACACAGATACGCAGTATTTT.

This clone was seen a few times. The chain links TRBV15 to TRBJ1-3; D gene unclear. Per germline, CDR1 LNHNV and CDR2 YYDKDF (reference sequence). Trimming pared 5 bases from V and 11 bases from J, leaving 16 bases between. CDR3 size: 13 residues. CDR3 in amino acids: CATSLGKRDPIYF. In nucleotides, the CDR3 is TGTGCCACCAGCCTCGGCAAGAGGGATCCCATATATTTT.

By its share, this clone is medium-sized. In nucleotides, the CDR3 is TGTGCCAGCTCACTTCCCGGGATCTCCTACGAGCAGTACTTC. This encodes CASSLPGISYEQYF. The V and J genes are TRBV18 and TRBJ2-7; D may be TRBD2 (5 bases). The CDR3 consists of 14 residues. Trimming took 4 bases from V and 0 from J, leaving 10 bases between them. Germline V gene data show CDR1 as KGHSH and CDR2 as LQKENI. The whole variable domain, remainder taken from reference TRBV18 and TRBJ2-7, is NAGVMQNPRHLVRRRGQEARLRCSPMKGHSHVYWYRQLPEEGLKFMVYLQKENIIDESGMPKERFSAEFPKEGPSILRIQQVVRGDSAAYFCASSLPGISYEQYFGPGTRLTVT.

The table lists this clone with a count of one. This sequence joins TRBV7-7 and TRBJ2-2, with 8 bases that match TRBD1. Germline V lookup: CDR1 SSHAT, CDR2 FNYEAQ (reference sequence). There are 16 residues in the CDR3. The V gene end was trimmed by 5 bases and the J gene end by 3 bases; junction bases not matched to a gene: 8. The CDR3 is CASSAGQGDYTGELFF. The CDR3 DNA is TGTGCCAGCAGCGCCGGACAGGGAGATTACACCGGGGAGCTGTTTTTT.

The chain is built from TRBV28 and TRBJ2-3; D ambiguous. This CDR3 is 12 amino acids long. The ends were cut back, 10 bases at V and 2 bases at J, with 10 bases in the middle. Germline-derived CDR1 and CDR2 are MDHEN and SYDVKM. CDR3 sequence: CATLGNTDTQYF. Here the CDR3 DNA reads TGTGCCACCCTCGGTAACACAGATACGCAGTATTTT.